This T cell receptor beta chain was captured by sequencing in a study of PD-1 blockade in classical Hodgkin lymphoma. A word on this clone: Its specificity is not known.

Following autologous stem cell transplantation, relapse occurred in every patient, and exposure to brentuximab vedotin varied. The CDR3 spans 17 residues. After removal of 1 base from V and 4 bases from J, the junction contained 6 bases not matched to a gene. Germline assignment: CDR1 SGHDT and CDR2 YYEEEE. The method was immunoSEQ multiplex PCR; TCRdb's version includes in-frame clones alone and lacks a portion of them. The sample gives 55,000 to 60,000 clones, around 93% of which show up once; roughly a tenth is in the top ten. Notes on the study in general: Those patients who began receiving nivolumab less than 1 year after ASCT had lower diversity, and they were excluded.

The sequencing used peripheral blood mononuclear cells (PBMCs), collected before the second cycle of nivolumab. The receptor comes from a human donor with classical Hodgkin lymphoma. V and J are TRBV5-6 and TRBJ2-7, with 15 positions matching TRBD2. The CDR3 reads CASSLSRTSGREYEQYF. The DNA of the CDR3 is TGTGCCAGCAGCTTGTCCAGGACTAGCGGGAGGGAGTACGAGCAGTACTTC.